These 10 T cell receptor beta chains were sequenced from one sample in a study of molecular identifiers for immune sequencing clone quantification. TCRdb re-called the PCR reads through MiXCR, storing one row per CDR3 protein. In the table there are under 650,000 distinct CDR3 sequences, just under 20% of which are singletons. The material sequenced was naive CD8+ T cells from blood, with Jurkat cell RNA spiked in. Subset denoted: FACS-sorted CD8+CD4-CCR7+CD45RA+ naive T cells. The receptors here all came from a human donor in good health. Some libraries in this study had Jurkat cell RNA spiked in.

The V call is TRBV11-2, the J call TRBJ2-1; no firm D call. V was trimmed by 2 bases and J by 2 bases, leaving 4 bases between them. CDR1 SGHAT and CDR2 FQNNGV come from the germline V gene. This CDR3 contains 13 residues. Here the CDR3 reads CASSLFTYNEQFF. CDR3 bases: TGTGCCAGCAGCTTATTCACCTACAATGAGCAGTTCTTC.

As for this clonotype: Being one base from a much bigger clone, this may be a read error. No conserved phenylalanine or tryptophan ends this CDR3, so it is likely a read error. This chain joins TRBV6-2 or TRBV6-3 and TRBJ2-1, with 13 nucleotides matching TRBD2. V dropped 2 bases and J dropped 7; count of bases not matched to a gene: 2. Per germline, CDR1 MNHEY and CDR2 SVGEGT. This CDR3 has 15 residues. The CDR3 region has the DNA TGTGCCAGCAGTTACGGACTAGCGGGAGTAAATGAGCAGTTCCTC. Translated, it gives CASSYGLAGVNEQFL.

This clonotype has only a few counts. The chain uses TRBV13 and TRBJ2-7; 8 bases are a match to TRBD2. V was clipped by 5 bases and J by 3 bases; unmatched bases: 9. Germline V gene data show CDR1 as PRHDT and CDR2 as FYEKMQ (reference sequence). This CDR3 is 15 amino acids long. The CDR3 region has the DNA TGTGCCAGCAGCCCTTCGGAGCGGGAGAGCTACGAGCAGTACTTC. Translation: CASSPSERESYEQYF. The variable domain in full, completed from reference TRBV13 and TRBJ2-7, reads AAGVIQSPRHLIKEKRETATLKCYPIPRHDTVYWYQQGPGQDPQFLISFYEKMQSDKGSIPDRFSAQQFSDYHSELNMSSLELGDSALYFCASSPSERESYEQYFGPGTRLTVT.

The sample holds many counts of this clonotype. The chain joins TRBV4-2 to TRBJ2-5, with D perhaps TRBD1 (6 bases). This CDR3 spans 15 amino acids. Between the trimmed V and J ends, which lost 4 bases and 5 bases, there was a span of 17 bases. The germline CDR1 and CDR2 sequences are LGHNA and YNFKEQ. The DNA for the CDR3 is TGTGCCAGCAGCCTCCTTCAGGGGTCCGCGGAGACCCAGTACTTC. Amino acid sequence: CASSLLQGSAETQYF.

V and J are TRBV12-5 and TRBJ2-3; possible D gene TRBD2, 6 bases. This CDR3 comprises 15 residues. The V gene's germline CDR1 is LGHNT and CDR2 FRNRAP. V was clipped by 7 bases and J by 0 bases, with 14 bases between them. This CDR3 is CASDIDGRSTDTQYF. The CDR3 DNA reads TGTGCTAGTGATATCGACGGGAGAAGCACAGATACGCAGTATTTT.

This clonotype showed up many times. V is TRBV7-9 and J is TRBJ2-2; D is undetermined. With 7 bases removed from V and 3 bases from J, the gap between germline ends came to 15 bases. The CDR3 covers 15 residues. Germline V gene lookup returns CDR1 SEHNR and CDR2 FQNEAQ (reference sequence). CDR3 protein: CASILSGFHTGELFF. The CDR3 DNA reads TGTGCCAGCATTCTATCCGGCTTTCACACCGGGGAGCTGTTTTTT.

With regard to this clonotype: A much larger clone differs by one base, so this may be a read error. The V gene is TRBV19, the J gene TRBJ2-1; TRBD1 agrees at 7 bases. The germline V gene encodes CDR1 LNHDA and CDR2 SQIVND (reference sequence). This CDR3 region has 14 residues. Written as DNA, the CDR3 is TGTACCAGTAGTATGGGACAGTACTACAATGAGCAGTTCTTC. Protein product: CTSSMGQYYNEQFF.

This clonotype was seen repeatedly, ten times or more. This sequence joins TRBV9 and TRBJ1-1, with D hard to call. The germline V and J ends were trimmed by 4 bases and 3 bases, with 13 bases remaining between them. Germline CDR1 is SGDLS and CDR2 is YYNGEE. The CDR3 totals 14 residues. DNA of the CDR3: TGTGCCAGCAGCCCTAGTGGAGTTGACACTGAAGCTTTCTTT. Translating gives CASSPSGVDTEAFF.

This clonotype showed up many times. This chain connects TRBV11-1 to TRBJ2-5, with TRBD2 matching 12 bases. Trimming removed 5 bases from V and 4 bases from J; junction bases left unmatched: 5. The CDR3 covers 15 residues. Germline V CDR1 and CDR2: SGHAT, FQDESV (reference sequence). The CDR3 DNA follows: TGTGCCAGCAGCCCGGCTAGCGGGAGGGCAGAGACCCAGTACTTC. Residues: CASSPASGRAETQYF.

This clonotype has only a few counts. The DNA for the CDR3 is TGCGCCAGCAGCCAATTGGTAGCGGACTACAATGAGCAGTTCTTC. As protein: CASSQLVADYNEQFF. This chain uses TRBV4-1 with TRBJ2-1; weak D call: TRBD2 (6 bases). V shed 2 bases and J shed 3 bases, with 11 bases lying between them. Germline values: CDR1 MGHRA, CDR2 YSYEKL. CDR3 size: 15 residues.